The TCR beta chain under discussion was sequenced for a study of T cell responses to AZD1222 COVID-19 vaccine. For this clone: Its target is not known.

Findings of the study overall: The donors showed a predominance of white British ancestry and of females, with possible underestimation of clonal diversity. Within unmutated variant regions lay the reported targets of nearly half of spike-specific TCRs.

The V gene's germline CDR1 is KGHSH and CDR2 LQKENI. Trimming cost V 0 bases and J 6 bases, with 11 bases left between them. This CDR3 region has 14 residues. Produced via immunoSEQ multiplex PCR; TCRdb's table is partial and in-frame only. The sample consists of 110,000 to 150,000 clones, roughly 93% of them appearing once. Sequenced material: peripheral blood, taken 28 days after the second AZD1222 dose. The clonotype was recovered from an adult who received the AZD1222 COVID-19 vaccine. The chain employs TRBV18 and TRBJ1-2; D ambiguous. For the CDR3, the DNA is TGTGCCAGCTCACCACCGGGCGGGTCGGATGGCTACACCTTC. Translated, it gives CASSPPGGSDGYTF.